This TCR beta chain was obtained from a study of cytomegalovirus exposure and HLA in healthy donors. Study observations and caveats: V- and J-gene trimming in TCR beta was tied to a missense DCLRE1C variant by an analysis performed later. Researchers counted around 170 TCR beta chains as cytomegalovirus-associated. When analyzed later, the rates of TCR association showed variation by HLA locus, with DRB1 the most and HLA-C the fewest.

PCR amplification relied on 60 Vbeta primers (plus 13 Jbeta primers). Using immunoSEQ multiplex PCR, the repertoire was profiled, and TCRdb retains in-frame clones only, with some absent. The sample carries over 95,000 clones, 67% recorded once. This clone came up a few times. Its antigen is undetermined. CDR3 length: 22 residues. The germline CDR1 and CDR2 sequences are MGHRA and YSYEKL. V was pared by 1 base and J by 5 bases, with 22 bases of the junction left unmatched. The sample taken for sequencing was PBMCs. The chain links TRBV4-1 to TRBJ2-2; TRBD1 matches at 10 bases. This TCR came from a man aged 18 to 35 in good health and CMV-seropositive. The CDR3 nucleotides read TGCGCCAGCAGCCAAGGAACCTGGGGACAGGGGTTATTGAGGGGGGGGACCGGGGAGCTGTTTTTT. Its protein product is CASSQGTWGQGLLRGGTGELFF.